The clone carrying this TCR beta chain appeared a single time. Antigen specificity is unknown. This sample is part of a study of cytomegalovirus exposure and HLA in healthy donors. Across the whole study: A prior analysis found about 120 million unique TCR beta sequences from approximately 200 million T cells.

The CDR3 runs 18 residues. Trimming at V came to 1 base and at J to 1 base, leaving 7 bases not matched to a gene. The germline CDR1 and CDR2 sequences are SGHTA and FQGNSA. Study outcomes and limitations: In all likelihood, a cluster of highly shared sequence variants was a sequencing artifact. Per a later analysis, 18,000 or so TCR beta sequences showed association with HLA alleles at 0.05 false discovery rate.

PCR involved 60 Vbeta and 13 Jbeta primers. The assay was immunoSEQ multiplex PCR, and TCRdb's table has in-frame clones only and misses some. The sample consists of around 140,000 clones, roughly 85% of them appearing once. The receptor's source is a man in his forties in good health and CMV-seronegative. This chain connects TRBV7-2 to TRBJ2-3; 11 bases are shared with TRBD2. The specimen sequenced was PBMCs. The CDR3 spells CASSLVGPSGGRTDTQYF. CDR3 DNA: TGTGCCAGCAGCTTAGTCGGTCCTAGCGGGGGGCGCACAGATACGCAGTATTTT.